This T cell receptor beta chain stems from a study of control samples from healthy donors and cancer patients. Profiled with immunoSEQ multiplex PCR; TCRdb holds only in-frame clones, not every one. In the table there are under 150,000 clones, over 85% of which are singletons. Germline CDR1 and CDR2: MGHRA and YSYEKL. V was trimmed by 6 bases and J by 1 base, leaving 9 bases between them. The CDR3 contains 14 residues. The clonotype originates from a man aged 50 to 60 with head and neck cancer. The chain employs TRBV4-1 and TRBJ2-2, with D tentatively TRBD2 (6 bases). Sequencing was carried out using PBMCs. The CDR3 nucleotides are TGCGCCAGCAGAACGGGGGAGAACACCGGGGAGCTGTTTTTT. It translates to CASRTGENTGELFF.